This T cell receptor (beta chain) came from a study of blood T cell repertoires in COVID-19. Study-level information: In each case, the material was cDNA or gDNA derived from T cells, B-cell-depleted T cells, or PBMCs.

This clone was counted once. The length of the CDR3 is 13 residues. Germline V gene lookup returns CDR1 MNHEY and CDR2 SMNVEV (reference sequence). The V gene lost 8 bases and the J gene lost 6 bases, with 17 bases spanning the gap. Original handling: It was from reference gene primer amplification that nucleated cell counts were estimated. This table comes from immunoSEQ multiplex PCR, and its TCRdb copy is limited to in-frame clones, with some not included. V and J calls plus clone size are reproduced from that table; the DNA served to infer D and trimming. This repertoire shows a few hundred thousand clones, approximately 82% found once; its top ten account for around 2.9%.

Sequences were obtained from peripheral blood. The chain employs TRBV27 and TRBJ2-7; D may be TRBD2 (5 bases). This clonotype was sampled from a woman aged 18-29 years with acute or convalescent COVID-19. CDR3 bases: TGTGCCAGCTCGGGGTTTATATTCGGCGAGCAGTACTTC. It translates to CASSGFIFGEQYF.